The 29 T cell receptor beta chains given below trace back to one sample, sequenced in a study of chemoradiotherapy in HPV16-positive cancers. Sequenced by immunoSEQ multiplex PCR; TCRdb stores in-frame clones only, minus some. The sample holds 9,500 or so clones, around four fifths seen once. The material was tumor tissue, obtained from a patient who underwent chemoradiotherapy. All receptors come from a human donor with HPV-associated anogenital cancer.

The CDR3 nucleotides are TGCGCCAGCAGCCAAACGGGACAGGGTGACTATGGCTACACCTTC. It specifies CASSQTGQGDYGYTF. The chain couples TRBV4-1 to TRBJ1-2; 9 bases map to TRBD1. The germline gives CDR1 MGHRA, CDR2 YSYEKL. The V gene end was trimmed by 2 bases and the J gene end by 3 bases; junction bases not matched to a gene: 4. This CDR3 is built from 15 residues.

V is TRBV4-1 and J is TRBJ2-6; the D is unclear. Per the germline V gene, CDR1 is MGHRA and CDR2 is YSYEKL. The V end was cut by 1 base, the J end by 2 bases, with 12 bases between. The CDR3 is 17 amino acids. Written as DNA, the CDR3 is TGCGCCAGCAGCCAAGTTACGCCCCGCCCTGGGGCCAACGTCCTGACTTTC. This sequence encodes CASSQVTPRPGANVLTF.

V usage is TRBV7-9 and J usage is TRBJ2-7; TRBD1 matches 8 bases. The CDR3 sequence is 14 residues long. V was pared by 2 bases and J by 5 bases, with 5 bases of the junction left unmatched. The germline V gene encodes CDR1 SEHNR and CDR2 FQNEAQ (reference sequence). The CDR3 DNA reads as TGTGCCAGCAGCTTATTGGACAGGGCCGACGAGCAGTACTTC. It codes for CASSLLDRADEQYF. Supplemented by reference TRBV7-9 and TRBJ2-7, the full variable domain reads DTGVSQNPRHKITKRGQNVTFRCDPISEHNRLYWYRQTLGQGPEFLTYFQNEAQLEKSRLLSDRFSAERPKGSFSTLEIQRTEQGDSAMYLCASSLLDRADEQYFGPGTRLTVT.

The gene calls are TRBV9 and TRBJ2-3; 9 bases line up with TRBD2. The CDR3 is 16 amino acids. Germline V gene lookup returns CDR1 SGDLS and CDR2 YYNGEE. Trimming removed 3 bases from V and 2 bases from J; junction bases left unmatched: 7. DNA for the CDR3: TGTGCCAGCAGCGCGACTAGCGGCAGGAACACAGATACGCAGTATTTT. Residues: CASSATSGRNTDTQYF. The entire variable domain, with the rest obtained from reference TRBV9 and TRBJ2-3, is as follows: DSGVTQTPKHLITATGQRVTLRCSPRSGDLSVYWYQQSLDQGLQFLIQYYNGEERAKGNILERFSAQQFPDLHSELNLSSLELGDSALYFCASSATSGRNTDTQYFGPGTRLTVL.

CDR3 amino acids: CASTGTGASNQPQHF. As DNA, the CDR3 is TGTGCCAGCACCGGGACAGGGGCTAGCAATCAGCCCCAGCATTTT. This chain joins TRBV2 and TRBJ1-5; 10 nucleotides agree with TRBD1. CDR1 and CDR2 from the germline V gene are SNHLY and FYNNEI. Trimming took 7 bases from V and 0 from J; bases not matched to a gene: 3. CDR3 length: 15 residues.

This clone was seen just once. The chain carries TRBV5-1 and TRBJ1-2, with 7 bases fitting TRBD1. CDR1 and CDR2 from the germline V gene are SGHRS and YFSETQ. Germline trimming cut 3 bases from V and 4 bases from J; bases unmatched to any gene: 9. This CDR3 region has 15 residues. The CDR3 region is CASSSGGSGGYGYTF. For the CDR3, the DNA is TGCGCCAGCAGCTCAGGGGGGTCAGGGGGCTATGGCTACACCTTC.

The V call is TRBV30, the J call TRBJ1-5; tentative D call: TRBD1 (5 bases). V lost 0 bases and J lost 4, with 13 bases in between. CDR3 length equals 15 residues. Germline V CDR1 and CDR2: GTSNPN, SVGIG (reference sequence). CDR3: CAWSVRSGRNQPQHF. The CDR3 nucleotides are TGTGCCTGGAGTGTACGATCAGGGAGGAATCAGCCCCAGCATTTT.

This chain uses TRBV19 with TRBJ1-5, with D perhaps TRBD1 (6 bases). This CDR3 region has 16 residues. Trimming removed 5 bases at V and 2 bases at J, with 16 bases between. CDR1 LNHDA and CDR2 SQIVND come from the germline V gene (reference sequence). The CDR3 nucleotides are TGTGCCAGTAGTCCCCGGGGGGGCCAGGGCAATCAGCCCCAGCATTTT. It specifies CASSPRGGQGNQPQHF.

V and J are TRBV9 and TRBJ2-2, with no clear D. The CDR3 is 13 amino acids. From germline, CDR1 is SGDLS and CDR2 YYNGEE. Deletions cut 0 bases from V and 4 bases from J, with 4 bases between. In DNA form, the CDR3 reads TGTGCCAGCAGCGTAGAGGGCACCGGGGAGCTGTTTTTT. It translates to CASSVEGTGELFF. The complete variable domain, with remaining parts taken from reference TRBV9 and TRBJ2-2, reads DSGVTQTPKHLITATGQRVTLRCSPRSGDLSVYWYQQSLDQGLQFLIQYYNGEERAKGNILERFSAQQFPDLHSELNLSSLELGDSALYFCASSVEGTGELFFGEGSRLTVL.

V usage is TRBV9 and J usage is TRBJ2-1, with 13 bases fitting TRBD2. CDR3 length: 17 residues. Per the germline V gene, CDR1 is SGDLS and CDR2 is YYNGEE. V shed 4 bases, J shed 4 bases, and the junction held 8 bases outside the gene matches. The CDR3 here is CASSLGTSGASYNEQFF. The CDR3 region has the DNA TGTGCCAGCAGCCTGGGGACTAGCGGGGCCTCTTACAATGAGCAGTTCTTC.

The chain has TRBV14 and TRBJ2-1; 12 bases agree with TRBD2. This CDR3 spans 19 amino acids. Germline V gives CDR1 SGHDN, CDR2 FVKESK. Unmatched junction bases numbered 10, after V lost 4 bases and J lost 0 bases. The DNA of the CDR3 is TGTGCCAGCAGCCTTATTGAACTAGCGGGGGGCCCCTCCTACAATGAGCAGTTCTTC. Translation gives CASSLIELAGGPSYNEQFF.

The chain couples TRBV7-6 to TRBJ1-2, with no clear D. The CDR3 runs 13 residues. CDR1 is SGHVS, CDR2 FNYEAQ, per germline. Trimming removed 3 bases from V and 4 bases from J, with 9 bases in between. The CDR3 sequence: CASSFAGGYGYTF. As DNA, the CDR3 is TGTGCCAGCAGCTTTGCGGGAGGCTATGGCTACACCTTC.

The rearrangement uses TRBV5-1 and TRBJ2-2, with D perhaps matching TRBD1 (6 bases). The length of the CDR3 is 17 residues. Germline V gene sequence: CDR1 SGHRS, CDR2 YFSETQ. Trimming cost V 1 base and J 3 bases, with 16 bases left between them. CDR3 bases: TGCGCCAGCAGCTTGTTTCCGGGCTCAGGGGACACCGGGGAGCTGTTTTTT. Protein sequence: CASSLFPGSGDTGELFF.

The genes are TRBV28 and TRBJ1-1, with D unclear. With 5 bases removed from V and 5 bases from J, the gap between germline ends came to 18 bases. From germline, CDR1 is MDHEN and CDR2 SYDVKM. CDR3 length: 15 residues. The chain's CDR3 is CASSPPGGGGTEAFF. CDR3 DNA sequence: TGTGCCAGCAGTCCTCCGGGAGGAGGTGGTACTGAAGCTTTCTTT.

This clone was detected once. The V gene is TRBV5-6, the J gene TRBJ1-2, with a possible D match to TRBD1 (6 bases). Trimming left V 4 bases short and J 7 bases short, with 17 bases between. CDR3 length: 14 amino acids. The V gene's germline CDR1 is SGHDT and CDR2 YYEEEE. The CDR3 reads CASSPGRGLGGYTF. The DNA of the CDR3 is TGTGCCAGCAGCCCCGGTCGGGGGCTGGGTGGCTACACCTTC.

The V call is TRBV27, the J call TRBJ2-3, with D hard to call. V lost 2 bases and J lost 6, with 12 bases in between. The germline V gene encodes CDR1 MNHEY and CDR2 SMNVEV (reference sequence). This CDR3 is 14 amino acids long. The DNA for the CDR3 is TGTGCCAGCAGTTTAAGTTCAGGCCCCGATACGCAGTATTTT. Residues: CASSLSSGPDTQYF.

This rearrangement joins TRBV11-2 to TRBJ1-6; maybe TRBD1 (5 bases). Per the germline V gene, CDR1 is SGHAT and CDR2 is FQNNGV. Trimming removed 4 bases from V and 6 bases from J, with 7 bases in between. This CDR3 has 13 amino acids. The CDR3 reads CASSWGPNSPLHF. CDR3 nucleotide sequence: TGTGCCAGCAGCTGGGGACCTAATTCACCCCTCCACTTT.

This clone was seen just once. The CDR3 here is CASSVEEHYEQYF. The CDR3 DNA sequence: TGTGCCAGCAGCGTAGAGGAGCACTACGAGCAGTACTTC. J is TRBJ2-7 and V is TRBV9; no firm D call. Trimming stripped 0 bases from V and 3 bases from J, with 7 bases between. Germline V CDR1 and CDR2: SGDLS, YYNGEE. CDR3 length equals 13 residues.

The chain carries TRBV7-3 and TRBJ1-1, with TRBD1 as a possible D gene (6 bases). With 5 bases removed from V and 5 bases from J, the gap between germline ends came to 12 bases. Germline loops: CDR1 SGHTA, CDR2 FQGTGA. The CDR3 extends over 13 amino acids. The CDR3 coding sequence is TGTGCCAGCAGCCTCCTCAGGGGAACTGAAGCTTTCTTT. It specifies CASSLLRGTEAFF.

Remarks on this clone: Distinct nucleotide sequences in the sample also encode this CDR3. The chain combines TRBV18 with TRBJ1-5; TRBD1 aligns across 9 bases. Germline loops: CDR1 KGHSH, CDR2 LQKENI. CDR3 length: 15 amino acids. The J segment lost 4 bases and the V segment lost 3 bases, leaving 4 bases of the junction unmatched. The CDR3 DNA reads TGTGCCAGCTCACCGGACAGGGGAGGAAATCAGCCCCAGCATTTT. It specifies CASSPDRGGNQPQHF.

The chain couples TRBV19 to TRBJ1-2; 7 bases agree with TRBD1. The CDR3 contains 14 residues. In germline, CDR1 is LNHDA, CDR2 SQIVND (reference sequence). V was pared by 5 bases and J by 1 base, with 4 bases of the junction left unmatched. The chain's CDR3 is CASSGDSLNYGYTF. The CDR3 DNA reads as TGTGCCAGTAGTGGGGACAGTCTTAACTATGGCTACACCTTC.

The chain links TRBV5-1 to TRBJ2-3, with D perhaps matching TRBD2 (6 bases). Germline loops: CDR1 SGHRS, CDR2 YFSETQ. CDR3 length: 14 amino acids. Trimming removed 2 bases from V and 0 bases from J, with 7 bases in between. The CDR3 region has the DNA TGCGCCAGCAGCTTCGGGGGTAGCACAGATACGCAGTATTTT. This sequence encodes CASSFGGSTDTQYF.

The rearrangement uses TRBV11-2 and TRBJ2-7, with 11 nucleotides matching TRBD1. Germline CDR1 SGHAT, CDR2 FQNNGV. The length of the CDR3 is 17 residues. Losses at the gene ends were 3 bases for V and 1 base for J; bases not matched to a gene: 8. This chain's CDR3 is CASSFRGQGARSYEQYF. For the CDR3, the DNA is TGTGCCAGCAGCTTCCGAGGACAGGGGGCAAGGTCCTACGAGCAGTACTTC.

The chain joins TRBV18 to TRBJ2-5; 9 bases align to TRBD2. The CDR3 is 16 residues long. CDR1 is KGHSH and CDR2 is LQKENI in the germline V gene. Trimming removed 3 bases from V and 4 bases from J; junction bases left unmatched: 9. The CDR3 coding sequence is TGTGCCAGCTCACCTGGGACTAGCCGGGGCGGAGAGACCCAGTACTTC. Translating gives CASSPGTSRGGETQYF.

The genes are TRBV30 and TRBJ1-2; unclear D gene. Germline V gene sequence: CDR1 GTSNPN, CDR2 SVGIG (reference sequence). The V gene lost 4 bases and the J gene lost 4 bases, with 7 bases spanning the gap. The length of the CDR3 is 11 residues. The CDR3 DNA reads as TGTGCCTGGAATGAAGGCTATGGCTACACCTTC. Protein sequence: CAWNEGYGYTF. Full variable domain (missing parts from reference TRBV30 and TRBJ1-2): SQTIHQWPATLVQPVGSPLSLECTVEGTSNPNLYWYRQAAGRGLQLLFYSVGIGQISSEVPQNLSASRPQDRQFILSSKKLLLSDSGFYLCAWNEGYGYTFGSGTRLTVV.

CDR3 region: CASIKRVVQGKNYGYTF. CDR3 DNA sequence: TGTGCCAGCATTAAGAGGGTAGTGCAGGGAAAAAACTATGGCTACACCTTC. This sequence joins TRBV21-1 and TRBJ1-2. TRBV21-1 is a documented pseudogene. CDR3 length: 17 residues.

This rearrangement joins TRBV12-5 to TRBJ1-2, with 8 bases that match TRBD1. Germline V gene lookup returns CDR1 LGHNT and CDR2 FRNRAP. Losses at the gene ends were 1 base for V and 4 bases for J; bases not matched to a gene: 5. This CDR3 contains 15 residues. Written as DNA, the CDR3 is TGTGCTAGTGGTTTGGCCTCGACAGGGGTCTATGGCTACACCTTC. Protein: CASGLASTGVYGYTF.

The rearrangement uses TRBV28 and TRBJ1-2; weak D call: TRBD1 (6 bases). CDR1 and CDR2 from the germline V gene are MDHEN and SYDVKM. The CDR3 runs 13 residues. V lost 7 bases, J lost 2 bases, and 11 bases lay in between. The CDR3 region has the DNA TGTGCCAGCACCGGGGGCGGGAACTATGGCTACACCTTC. Its protein is CASTGGGNYGYTF.

Worth noting for this clone: This same CDR3 is encoded by further DNA sequences in the sample. This chain joins TRBV7-3 and TRBJ1-1; D is uncertain. The CDR3 spans 13 residues. The V end lost 1 base, the J end lost 1 base, and 4 bases lay between the germline ends. Germline V gene sequence: CDR1 SGHTA, CDR2 FQGTGA. CDR3 sequence (DNA): TGTGCCAGCAGCTTAAGAGGGAACACTGAAGCTTTCTTT. It yields the protein CASSLRGNTEAFF.